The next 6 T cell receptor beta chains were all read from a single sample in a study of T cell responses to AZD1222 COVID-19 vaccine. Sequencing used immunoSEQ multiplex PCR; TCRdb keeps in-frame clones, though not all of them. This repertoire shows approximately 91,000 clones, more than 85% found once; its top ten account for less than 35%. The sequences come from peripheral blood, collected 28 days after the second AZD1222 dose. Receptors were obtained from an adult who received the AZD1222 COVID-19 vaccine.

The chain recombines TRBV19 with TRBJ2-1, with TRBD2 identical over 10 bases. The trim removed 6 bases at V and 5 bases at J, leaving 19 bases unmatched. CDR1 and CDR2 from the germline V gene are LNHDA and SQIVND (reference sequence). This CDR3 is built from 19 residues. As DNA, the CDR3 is TGTGCCAGTAGGCGCGGGAAGATGACTAGCGGGCCTGTTCACAATGAGCAGTTCTTC. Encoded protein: CASRRGKMTSGPVHNEQFF.

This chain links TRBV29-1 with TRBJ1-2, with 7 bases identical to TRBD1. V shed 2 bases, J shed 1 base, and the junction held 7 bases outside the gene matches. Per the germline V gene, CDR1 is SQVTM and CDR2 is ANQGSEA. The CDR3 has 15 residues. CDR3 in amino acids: CSVEPPDRSNYGYTF. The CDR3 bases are TGCAGCGTTGAACCCCCGGACAGGAGTAACTATGGCTACACCTTC.

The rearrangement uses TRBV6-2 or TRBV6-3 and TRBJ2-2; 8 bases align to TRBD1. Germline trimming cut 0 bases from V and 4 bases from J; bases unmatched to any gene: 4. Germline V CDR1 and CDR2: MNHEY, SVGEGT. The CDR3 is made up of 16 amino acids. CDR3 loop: CASSYSIGTGTGELFF. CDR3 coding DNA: TGTGCCAGCAGTTACTCGATTGGGACAGGCACCGGGGAGCTGTTTTTT.

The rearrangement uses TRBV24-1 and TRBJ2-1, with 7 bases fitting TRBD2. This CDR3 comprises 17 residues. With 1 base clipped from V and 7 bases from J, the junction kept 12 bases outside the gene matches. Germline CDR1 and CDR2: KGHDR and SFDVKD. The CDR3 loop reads CATSDLGGRANGNEQFF. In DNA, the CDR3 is TGTGCCACCAGTGATTTAGGAGGGAGGGCCAATGGGAATGAGCAGTTCTTC.

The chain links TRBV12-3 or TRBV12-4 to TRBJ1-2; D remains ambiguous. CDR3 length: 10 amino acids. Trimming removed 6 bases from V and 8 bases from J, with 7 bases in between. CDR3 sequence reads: CASSSLGYTF. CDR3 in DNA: TGTGCCAGCAGCTCCCTCGGCTACACCTTC.

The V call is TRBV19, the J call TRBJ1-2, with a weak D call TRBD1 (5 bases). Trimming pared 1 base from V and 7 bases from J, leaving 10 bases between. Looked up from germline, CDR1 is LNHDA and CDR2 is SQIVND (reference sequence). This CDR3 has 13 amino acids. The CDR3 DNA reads TGTGCCAGTAGTATAGGACAGCGGGCTGGCTACACCTTC. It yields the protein CASSIGQRAGYTF. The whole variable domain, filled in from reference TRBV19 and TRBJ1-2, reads DGGITQSPKYLFRKEGQNVTLSCEQNLNHDAMYWYRQDPGQGLRLIYYSQIVNDFQKGDIAEGYSVSREKKESFPLTVTSAQKNPTAFYLCASSIGQRAGYTFGSGTRLTVV.